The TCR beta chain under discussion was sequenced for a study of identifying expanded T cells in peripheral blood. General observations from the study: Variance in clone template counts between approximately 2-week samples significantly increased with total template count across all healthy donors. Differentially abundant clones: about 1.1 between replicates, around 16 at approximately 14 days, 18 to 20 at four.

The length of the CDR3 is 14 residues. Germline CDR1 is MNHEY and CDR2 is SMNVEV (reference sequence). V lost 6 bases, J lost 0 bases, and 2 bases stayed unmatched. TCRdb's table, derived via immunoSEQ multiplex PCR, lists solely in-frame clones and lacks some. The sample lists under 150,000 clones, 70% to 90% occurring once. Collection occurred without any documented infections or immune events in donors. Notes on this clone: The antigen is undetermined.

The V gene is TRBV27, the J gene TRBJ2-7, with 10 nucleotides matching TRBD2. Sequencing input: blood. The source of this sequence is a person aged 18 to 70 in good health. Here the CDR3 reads CASRASGGSYEQYF. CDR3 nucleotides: TGTGCCAGCAGGGCTAGCGGGGGCTCCTACGAGCAGTACTTC.